This paragraph covers one T cell receptor beta chain sequence. Per the original data handling: Estimation of nucleated cell counts was performed using reference gene primer amplification. The assay was immunoSEQ multiplex PCR, and TCRdb's table has in-frame clones only and misses some. V and J calls plus clone size are reproduced from that table; the DNA served to infer D and trimming. Here the sample spans roughly 200,000 clones, about 88% being singletons. This specimen comes from a study of blood T cell repertoires in COVID-19. Whole-study context: The origin of the acute and convalescent COVID-19 samples was the United States, Italy and Spain. PBMCs, B-cell-depleted T cells, or T cells were the source of the cDNA or gDNA that made up the material.

With 2 bases clipped from V and 3 bases from J, the junction kept 10 bases outside the gene matches. There are 17 residues in the CDR3. Germline V CDR1 and CDR2: LNHDA, SQIVND (reference sequence). Seattle participants joined during active infection and were tracked over time. The chain uses TRBV19 and TRBJ2-3; 8 nucleotides align to TRBD1. Sequencing used peripheral blood. This sequence was found in a man over 45 with COVID-19, enrolled during active disease. The CDR3 DNA reads as TGTGCCAGTAGTATACCGCAGGGGGCGCGAAGGACAGATACGCAGTATTTT. Amino acid sequence: CASSIPQGARRTDTQYF.